This is a list of T cell receptor beta chains from one sample in a study of beta chain features in type 1 diabetes. Only in-frame clones appear in the TCRdb table, and some are missing; sequencing was by immunoSEQ multiplex PCR. The profile covers about 450,000 clones, with 9.5% to 12% appearing a single time and 0.035% to 0.05% taken by the ten largest. Sequences were obtained from naive CD4+ T cells from blood. Receptor source: a young woman in good health. Both conserved end residues are part of each CDR3. D genes are given only for firm matches. The size of a clone is reported for some rows only, either as once, few or many, or as a class for expanded clones.

V: TRBV7-2
size: few
D: -
J: TRBJ1-4
CDR3: CASSQTGFGEKLFF
DNA: TGTGCCAGCAGCCAAACAGGGTTTGGTGAAAAACTGTTTTTT

V: TRBV7-3
size: -
D: -
J: TRBJ1-4
CDR3: CASSLPRRWHEKLFF
DNA: TGTGCCAGCAGCCTCCCACGGCGCTGGCATGAAAAACTGTTTTTT

V: TRBV19
size: -
D: -
J: TRBJ2-1
CDR3: CASSILEGRNNEQFF
DNA: TGTGCCAGTAGTATACTAGAGGGCAGGAACAATGAGCAGTTCTTC

V: TRBV19
size: -
D: -
J: TRBJ1-2
CDR3: CASFASARGLVGYTF
DNA: TGTGCCAGTTTCGCGTCGGCCCGAGGTCTAGTAGGCTACACCTTC

V: TRBV11-3
size: -
D: TRBD2
J: TRBJ2-3
CDR3: CASSLGLTSGADTQYF
DNA: TGTGCCAGCAGCTTAGGTCTGACTAGCGGAGCAGATACGCAGTATTTT

V: TRBV11-2
size: few
D: -
J: TRBJ2-4
CDR3: CASSYNSRRRQNIQYF
DNA: TGTGCCAGCAGCTATAACTCTCGACGGAGACAAAACATTCAGTACTTC

V: TRBV27
size: -
D: TRBD1
J: TRBJ2-5
CDR3: CASSSQWTGLRETQYF
DNA: TGTGCCAGCAGTTCACAATGGACAGGGCTCAGGGAGACCCAGTACTTC

V: TRBV5-4
size: -
D: -
J: TRBJ2-1
CDR3: CASSFALAHYNEQFF
DNA: TGTGCCAGCAGCTTCGCCTTGGCACATTACAATGAGCAGTTCTTC

V: TRBV6-5
size: few
D: -
J: TRBJ2-2
CDR3: CASSSNTGELFF
DNA: TGTGCCAGCAGTTCAAACACCGGGGAGCTGTTTTTT

V: TRBV14
size: -
D: -
J: TRBJ2-7
CDR3: CASSSHYEQYF
DNA: TGTGCCAGCAGCTCCCACTACGAGCAGTACTTC

V: TRBV4-3
size: few
D: -
J: TRBJ1-4
CDR3: CASSQGARFNEKLFF
DNA: TGCGCCAGCAGCCAAGGAGCGCGGTTTAATGAAAAACTGTTTTTT

V: TRBV27
size: few
D: -
J: TRBJ2-3
CDR3: CASSFLRVNTDTQYF
DNA: TGTGCCAGCAGTTTCCTCAGGGTTAACACAGATACGCAGTATTTT

V: TRBV6-5
size: -
D: TRBD1
J: TRBJ2-7
CDR3: CASSSNRDRVGEQYF
DNA: TGTGCCAGCAGTTCCAACCGGGACAGGGTGGGCGAGCAGTACTTC

V: TRBV9
size: few
D: TRBD2
J: TRBJ2-1
CDR3: CASSVEGLADNEQFF
DNA: TGTGCCAGCAGCGTAGAAGGGCTAGCGGACAATGAGCAGTTCTTC

V: TRBV5-6
size: few
D: -
J: TRBJ1-3
CDR3: CASSLPPTSSGNTIYF
DNA: TGTGCCAGCAGCTTACCTCCGACATCGTCTGGAAACACCATATATTTT

V: TRBV12-5
size: -
D: -
J: TRBJ2-7
CDR3: CASGLAGPQYF
DNA: TGTGCTAGTGGTTTGGCGGGACCGCAGTACTTC

V: TRBV13
size: few
D: TRBD2
J: TRBJ2-5
CDR3: CASSLAASGRETQYF
DNA: TGTGCCAGCAGCTTAGCGGCTAGCGGGAGAGAGACCCAGTACTTC

V: TRBV5-4
size: -
D: -
J: TRBJ2-7
CDR3: CASSVTNEQYF
DNA: TGTGCCAGCAGCGTAACAAACGAGCAGTACTTC

V: TRBV9
size: few
D: TRBD2
J: TRBJ2-1
CDR3: CASSRLAVYNEQFF
DNA: TGTGCCAGCAGCCGACTAGCGGTCTACAATGAGCAGTTCTTC

V: TRBV13
size: -
D: TRBD1
J: TRBJ1-4
CDR3: CASRRRQGAKGLEKLFF
DNA: TGTGCCAGCAGAAGAAGACAGGGGGCTAAGGGTTTGGAAAAACTGTTTTTT

V: TRBV29-1
size: few
D: TRBD2
J: TRBJ2-5
CDR3: CSVAHPGLVETQYF
DNA: TGCAGCGTTGCACACCCGGGACTAGTCGAGACCCAGTACTTC

V: TRBV7-2
size: -
D: -
J: TRBJ1-1
CDR3: CASSLVAGAHTEAFF
DNA: TGTGCCAGCAGCTTAGTTGCGGGGGCCCACACTGAAGCTTTCTTT

V: TRBV2
size: few
D: -
J: TRBJ2-3
CDR3: CASMYADTQYF
DNA: TGTGCCAGCATGTATGCAGATACGCAGTATTTT